This T cell receptor (beta chain) was identified in a study of CD8 T cells in ankylosing spondylitis. Study-wide results and limits: Characteristic of ankylosing spondylitis blood, it appeared, was a TCR beta motif comprising about eight highly homologous variants.

By quantitative 5'-RACE with molecular barcodes, the TCR beta libraries were made. Via MiXCR, TCRdb re-called the 5' RACE reads, giving one row per CDR3 protein. This table has roughly 440,000 distinct CDR3 sequences, about a sixth appearing once. J lost 0 bases, V lost 7 bases, and 15 bases had no gene match. Looked up from germline, CDR1 is SGHVS and CDR2 is FQNEAQ. The CDR3 covers 18 residues. This clonotype was detected only a few times. Its cognate antigen is unknown. The sequence was collected from a male donor with ankylosing spondylitis. Sequenced sample: blood, either unsorted or a sorted T cell fraction (not recorded which). This chain links TRBV7-8 with TRBJ1-3, with 7 bases identical to TRBD1. CDR3 loop: CASKRGRFRGTSGNTIYF. The CDR3 DNA reads TGTGCCAGCAAACGCGGGAGGTTCAGGGGGACCTCTGGAAACACCATATATTTT.